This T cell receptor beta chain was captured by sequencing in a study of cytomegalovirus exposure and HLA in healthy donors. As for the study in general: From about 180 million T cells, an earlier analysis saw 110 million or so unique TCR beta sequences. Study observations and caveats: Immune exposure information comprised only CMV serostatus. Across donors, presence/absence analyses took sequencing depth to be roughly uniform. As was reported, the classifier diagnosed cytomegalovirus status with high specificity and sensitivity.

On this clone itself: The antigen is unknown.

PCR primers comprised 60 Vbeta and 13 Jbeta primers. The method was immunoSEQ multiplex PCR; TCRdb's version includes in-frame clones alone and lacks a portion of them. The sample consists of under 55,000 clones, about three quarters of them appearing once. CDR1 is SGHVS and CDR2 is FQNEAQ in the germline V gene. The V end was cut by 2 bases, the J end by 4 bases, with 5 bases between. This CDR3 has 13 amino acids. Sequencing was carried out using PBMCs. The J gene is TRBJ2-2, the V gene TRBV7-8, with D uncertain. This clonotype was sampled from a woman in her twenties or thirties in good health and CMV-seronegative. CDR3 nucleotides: TGTGCCAGCAGCTTAAGCCGCACCGGGGAGCTGTTTTTT. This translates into CASSLSRTGELFF.